This record concerns one TCR beta chain sequence. No antigen is known for it. These data are taken from a study of Graves' ophthalmopathy and Graves' hyperthyroidism. RNA transcripts were the template, and TCR beta CDR3 regions were amplified from them. HTBI-primed RT-PCR formed the first round, and a multiplex PCR formed the second. From the multiplex PCR reads, TCRdb called clonotypes with MiXCR, one entry per CDR3 protein. The repertoire holds 1 million to 1.3 million distinct CDR3 sequences, about 35% seen once, with around 10% in the top ten. Trimming removed 0 bases at V and 4 bases at J, with 10 bases between. Germline assignment: CDR1 SGHRS and CDR2 YFSETQ. The length of the CDR3 is 14 residues. Other autoimmune diseases, uncontrolled infections, pregnancy and lactation each led to patient exclusion. Study results and caveats: Most thyroid clonotypes expanded beyond 0.001 frequency were also found in blood.

The sequence derives from an adult man with Graves' hyperthyroidism. This chain links TRBV5-1 with TRBJ2-5; D not resolved. The material sequenced was peripheral blood or thyroid tissue (not recorded which). CDR3 protein: CASSLGVGTETQYF. The CDR3 nucleotides read TGCGCCAGCAGCTTGGGCGTGGGTACAGAGACCCAGTACTTC.